Below are 15 T cell receptor beta chains sequenced from a single sample in a study of PD-L1 blockade in urothelial cancer. Time point noted: peripheral blood 6 weeks after treatment start. Profiled with immunoSEQ multiplex PCR; TCRdb holds only in-frame clones, not every one. In the table there are fewer than 50,000 clones, about 89% of which are singletons. Sequenced here: PBMCs, sampled around atezolizumab (anti-PD-L1) treatment. Receptors originate from a man aged 65 to 79 with urothelial cancer.

The chain joins TRBV5-1 to TRBJ1-5; TRBD1 might be the D (6 bases). This CDR3 is 14 amino acids long. V was cut by 0 bases and J by 2 bases, with 6 bases left in between. CDR1 is SGHRS and CDR2 is YFSETQ in the germline V gene. The CDR3 here is CASSLAGGNQPQHF. CDR3 in DNA: TGCGCCAGCAGCTTGGCAGGGGGCAATCAGCCCCAGCATTTT.

This clone was counted a single time. In the same sample, other DNA sequences code for this CDR3. The CDR3 bases are TGCAGCGTTGTGGAGGGACCGTCCTACGAGCAGTACTTC. It translates to CSVVEGPSYEQYF. The chain combines TRBV29-1 with TRBJ2-7, with D tentatively TRBD2 (6 bases). CDR1 and CDR2 (germline): SQVTM, ANQGSEA. The length of the CDR3 is 13 residues. V lost 4 bases to trimming and J lost 1 base, with 11 bases between them.

J is TRBJ2-4 and V is TRBV5-8; 9 bases fit TRBD2. V gave up 1 base and J gave up 0 bases; unmatched junction bases: 5. Germline lookup yields CDR1 SGHTS and CDR2 YDEGEE. The CDR3 sequence is 17 residues long. The CDR3 protein is CASSLSSGVLAKNIQYF. CDR3 bases: TGTGCCAGCAGCTTGTCTAGCGGGGTACTAGCCAAAAACATTCAGTACTTC.

The chain is built from TRBV13 and TRBJ2-4; tentatively, D is TRBD2 (6 bases). Deletions cut 4 bases from V and 9 bases from J, with 16 bases between. The CDR3 consists of 14 residues. CDR1 and CDR2 (germline): PRHDT, FYEKMQ (reference sequence). CDR3 loop: CASSSRREEGIQYF. DNA for the CDR3: TGTGCCAGCAGCTCACGGAGGGAGGAAGGCATTCAGTACTTC.

This clone was detected only once. The chain has TRBV19 and TRBJ1-2; D gene uncertain. Trimming left V 5 bases short and J 4 bases short, with 14 bases between. Germline V gene data show CDR1 as LNHDA and CDR2 as SQIVND (reference sequence). The CDR3 loop spans 14 amino acids. CDR3 sequence: CASSPAGRRYGYTF. CDR3 nucleotide sequence: TGTGCCAGTAGTCCCGCGGGCAGGCGCTATGGCTACACCTTC.

The V gene is TRBV2, the J gene TRBJ2-5, with a weak D call TRBD1 (6 bases). Trimming took off 5 bases at V and 3 bases at J, with 10 bases between the two ends. The CDR3 spans 13 residues. CDR1 and CDR2 from the germline V gene are SNHLY and FYNNEI. CDR3 region: CASSPGQKETQYF. CDR3 sequence (DNA): TGTGCCAGCAGTCCAGGACAGAAAGAGACCCAGTACTTC.

On this clone itself: At one boundary the junction diverges from the germline segment, which might be a read error. In DNA form, the CDR3 reads TGTGCCACCAGCAGCGGGGGGAGGGGCCAGGTCTTC. It is translated as CATSSGGRGQVF. The chain joins TRBV15 to TRBJ2-1; 7 nucleotides align to TRBD2. There are 12 residues in the CDR3. Germline lookup yields CDR1 LNHNV and CDR2 YYDKDF (reference sequence).

The table lists this clone with a count of one. The rearrangement uses TRBV18 and TRBJ2-5; maybe TRBD1 (5 bases). Trimming took off 0 bases at V and 2 bases at J, with 7 bases between the two ends. CDR3 length: 14 amino acids. Germline lookup yields CDR1 KGHSH and CDR2 LQKENI. The CDR3 nucleotides are TGTGCCAGCTCACCACCCGACAGTCAAGAGACCCAGTACTTC. It encodes CASSPPDSQETQYF.

The rearrangement uses TRBV27 and TRBJ2-7; 9 nucleotides align to TRBD2. The V gene end was trimmed by 2 bases and the J gene end by 5 bases; junction bases not matched to a gene: 4. Germline V CDR1 and CDR2: MNHEY, SMNVEV (reference sequence). The CDR3 is 14 amino acids. This CDR3 is CASSLAGGVDEQYF. The DNA of the CDR3 is TGTGCCAGCAGTTTAGCGGGAGGGGTCGACGAGCAGTACTTC.

The chain employs TRBV10-3 and TRBJ2-3; D unclear. From germline, CDR1 is ENHRY and CDR2 SYGVKD. The V end was cut by 6 bases, the J end by 5 bases, with 9 bases between. The CDR3 sequence is 12 residues long. CDR3 amino acids: CAIRRLGDTQYF. The CDR3, as DNA: TGTGCCATCAGGCGACTGGGAGATACGCAGTATTTT.

This clone was found a few times. This chain joins TRBV7-5 and TRBJ2-2; no DNA check was done on the table's D call, TRBD2. TRBV7-5 is reported as a pseudogene. The CDR3 sequence is 14 residues long. The CDR3 DNA sequence: TGTGTCAGAAGCTTTGGAGGGGCCACCGGGGAGCTGTTTTTT. This encodes CVRSFGGATGELFF.

V usage is TRBV7-9 and J usage is TRBJ2-2; TRBD2 might be the D (5 bases). The CDR3 consists of 13 residues. The germline V and J ends were trimmed by 5 bases and 4 bases, with 8 bases remaining between them. Germline values: CDR1 SEHNR, CDR2 FQNEAQ (reference sequence). CDR3 sequence: CASSLTSTGELFF. CDR3 bases: TGTGCCAGCAGCCTTACTAGCACCGGGGAGCTGTTTTTT.

The rearrangement links TRBV15 to TRBJ1-4; unclear D gene. The V and J ends lost 0 bases and 5 bases respectively, with 10 bases between them. The CDR3 contains 15 residues. CDR1 is LNHNV and CDR2 is YYDKDF in the germline V gene (reference sequence). CDR3 amino acids: CATSRDRAGNEKLFF. Here the CDR3 DNA reads TGTGCCACCAGCAGAGATCGGGCGGGGAATGAAAAACTGTTTTTT.

This sequence joins TRBV29-1 and TRBJ2-2; 8 positions agree with TRBD1. Per germline, CDR1 SQVTM and CDR2 ANQGSEA. The ends lost 7 bases at V and 4 bases at J; junction bases unmatched: 5. The CDR3 totals 13 residues. The CDR3: CSARTGSTGELFF. The CDR3 DNA reads as TGCAGCGCCCGGACAGGGAGCACCGGGGAGCTGTTTTTT.

The J gene is TRBJ1-5, the V gene TRBV29-1, with D possibly being TRBD1 (5 bases). Germline V gene data show CDR1 as SQVTM and CDR2 as ANQGSEA. CDR3 size: 15 residues. The CDR3 sequence is CSCGGGSGSNQPQHF. The CDR3, as DNA: TGCAGTTGCGGCGGGGGATCAGGAAGCAATCAGCCCCAGCATTTT.